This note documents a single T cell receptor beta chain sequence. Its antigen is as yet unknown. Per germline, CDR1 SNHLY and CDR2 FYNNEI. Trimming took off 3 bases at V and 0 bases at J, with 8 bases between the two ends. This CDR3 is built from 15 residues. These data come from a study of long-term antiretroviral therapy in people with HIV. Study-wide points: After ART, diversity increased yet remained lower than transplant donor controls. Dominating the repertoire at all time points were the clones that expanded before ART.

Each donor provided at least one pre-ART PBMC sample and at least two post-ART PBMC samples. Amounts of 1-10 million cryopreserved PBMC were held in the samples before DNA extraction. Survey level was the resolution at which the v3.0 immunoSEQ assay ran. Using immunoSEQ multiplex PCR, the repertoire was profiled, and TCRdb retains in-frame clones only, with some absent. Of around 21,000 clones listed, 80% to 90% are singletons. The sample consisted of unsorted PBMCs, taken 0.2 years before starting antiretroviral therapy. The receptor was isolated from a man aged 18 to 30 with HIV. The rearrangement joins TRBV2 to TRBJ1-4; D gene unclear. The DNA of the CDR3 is TGTGCCAGCAGTGATAGGGCAGCAACTAATGAAAAACTGTTTTTT. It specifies CASSDRAATNEKLFF.